The table lists the clone carrying this T cell receptor (beta chain) with many counts. For CDR3 and TCR beta VDJ profiling, genomic DNA was the template used. Each CDR3 protein gets one entry after TCRdb re-called the reads with MiXCR. The profile shows 120,000 or so distinct CDR3 sequences, 48% of them singletons. This sample was taken from a study of CD8+CD57+ T cells in acquired aplastic anemia. Turning to the study itself: Reads per healthy sample averaged roughly 9.9 million (CD4+) and approximately 12 million (CD8+).

The CDR3 totals 14 residues. V lost 4 bases, J lost 4 bases, and 14 bases lay in between. Germline V gene sequence: CDR1 MNHEY, CDR2 SVGAGI. The TCR comes from a human donor in good health, serving as a control. V and J are TRBV6-5 and TRBJ2-7; D is unclear. Input material: sorted CD4+, CD8+, or CD8+CD57+ T cells (not recorded which) from PBMCs. The CDR3 spells CASSFTLPPYEQYF. Here the CDR3 DNA reads TGTGCCAGCAGTTTCACCCTCCCGCCGTACGAGCAGTACTTC.